This T cell receptor (beta chain) came from a study of blood T cell repertoires in COVID-19. Overall study: Acute-phase and convalescent COVID-19 samples originated in the United States, Italy and Spain. The analysed material was cDNA or gDNA that came from T cells, B-cell-depleted T cells, or PBMCs.

Per the original methods: Using reference gene primer amplification, nucleated cell counts were estimated. Clones were read by immunoSEQ multiplex PCR, and TCRdb kept only the in-frame ones, dropping some. V and J calls and clone size are as listed in that table; D and trimming were resolved from the DNA. In the table there are 470,000 or so clones, approximately 83% of which are singletons. This CDR3 region has 13 residues. Trimming left V 5 bases short and J 5 bases short, with 9 bases between. The germline CDR1 and CDR2 sequences are LGHDT and YNNKEL (reference sequence). The TCR comes from a human donor in a cohort sampled during active COVID-19. V is TRBV3-1 (or the pseudogene TRBV3-2) and J is TRBJ2-2, with unresolved D. The sequenced sample was peripheral blood. CDR3 sequence: CASSGRGTGELFF. CDR3 nucleotides: TGTGCCAGCAGCGGCCGAGGAACCGGGGAGCTGTTTTTT.